A selection of T cell receptor beta chains follows, all from one sample in a study of T cell changes during pregnancy in multiple sclerosis. The method was immunoSEQ multiplex PCR; TCRdb's version includes in-frame clones alone and lacks a portion of them. The table has 30,000 to 45,000 clones, approximately 90% seen once. The material was peripheral blood, obtained before pregnancy. Every receptor here comes from a female donor with multiple sclerosis, enrolled in a pregnancy study. The CDR3 runs from the conserved cysteine through the conserved F or W.

TRBV13	TRBJ2-7	CASSQGRTGDEQYF
TRBV28	TRBJ2-7	CASSLGGGSQMAYEQYF
TRBV13	TRBJ1-1	CASSYGTAAEAFF
TRBV7-3	TRBJ2-7	CASSLGQVGDEQYF
TRBV20-1	TRBJ2-1	CSASLGEQFF
TRBV7-6	TRBJ1-1	CASSPRGEDEAFF
TRBV11-2	TRBJ1-2	CASSLQGYGYTF
TRBV10-1	TRBJ2-7	CASSEKGEQYF
TRBV30	TRBJ1-6	CAWSGNGDSPLHF
TRBV28	TRBJ1-1	CASSFDGTSDTEAFF
TRBV7-9	TRBJ2-3	CASSSLAGSTDTQYF
TRBV2	TRBJ1-1	CAFGENTEAFF
TRBV27	TRBJ2-7	CASSLLGDYEQYF
TRBV11-2	TRBJ2-1	CASSSTDGQRQFF
TRBV28	TRBJ2-1	CASSSPLSREPNEQFF
TRBV5-1	TRBJ2-4	CASSLGRGLAGTGAKNIQYF
TRBV5-1	TRBJ1-6	CASSSGETPSNSPLHF
TRBV7-2	TRBJ1-2	CASRLGREVYGYTF
TRBV10-1	TRBJ2-1	CASSPPSSYNEQFF
TRBV2	TRBJ1-2	CASSEATGSYGYTF
TRBV7-2	TRBJ1-1	CASSLALARTEAFF
TRBV14	TRBJ2-7	CASSHAGEQYF
TRBV7-3	TRBJ2-7	CASSPQTVIYEQYF
TRBV27	TRBJ2-3	CASSWDSRTDTQYF
TRBV5-1	TRBJ2-3	CASSLELAGGISSTDTQYF
TRBV2	TRBJ1-5	CASSGDGGNQPQHF
TRBV6-1	TRBJ1-2	CASSLDRRANYGYTF
TRBV12-5	TRBJ2-3	CASGPAGGHRQHTQYF
TRBV5-1	TRBJ1-1	CASSHLSTGWNTEAFF
TRBV6-1	TRBJ1-2	CASSERGPYGYTF
TRBV9	TRBJ2-5	CASSARRGETQYF
TRBV4-3	TRBJ1-4	CASSQDAGAGANEKLFF
TRBV6-1	TRBJ2-3	CASSELAGGSDTQYF
TRBV6-6	TRBJ2-1	CASSYLGTSNEQFF
TRBV9	TRBJ1-1	CASSPWEGGTEAFF
TRBV20-1	TRBJ1-2	CSAKTPSGIF
TRBV4-1	TRBJ2-3	CASSQDPVSGDTQYF
TRBV5-1	TRBJ2-1	CASSPNGQGEEQFF
TRBV28	TRBJ2-5	CASSLSNSQETQYF
TRBV5-8	TRBJ2-5	CASSLASSPSGSEETQYF
TRBV7-2	TRBJ1-5	CASTGQGGYQPQHF
TRBV29-1	TRBJ1-1	CSVVYGAGGEAFF
TRBV28	TRBJ2-3	CASSFFQGTDTQYF
TRBV7-2	TRBJ1-2	CASSQSQGPGGYTF
TRBV5-6	TRBJ1-3	CASSFWGGLSGNTIYF